The source of this TCR beta chain is a study of blood T cell repertoires in COVID-19. Generated by immunoSEQ multiplex PCR, the TCRdb table keeps only in-frame clones and is missing some. This sample has around 130,000 clones, with 84% found just once. CDR1 is GTSNPN and CDR2 is SVGIG in the germline V gene (reference sequence). There are 13 residues in the CDR3. With 0 bases clipped from V and 5 bases from J, the junction kept 3 bases outside the gene matches. The rearrangement joins TRBV30 to TRBJ2-5; 7 nucleotides align to TRBD2. Material for sequencing was peripheral blood. The receptor's source is a woman in her fifties or sixties with acute or convalescent COVID-19. CDR3 amino acids: CAWSVSSGETQYF. In nucleotides, the CDR3 is TGTGCCTGGAGTGTTTCTAGCGGCGAGACCCAGTACTTC.